The entry below describes one T cell receptor beta chain. As yet, its antigen is unknown. The DNA is left out, because the CDR3 cannot be placed on it with certainty; the CDR3 is given as TCRdb lists it. The germline V gene encodes CDR1 SGHRS and CDR2 YFSETQ. The CDR3 extends over 15 residues, inclusive of both ends. The entry originates in a study of T-cell memory formation after mild COVID-19. Overall study context: Clustering of TCRs was largely donor specific.

TCRdb re-called the 5' RACE reads through MiXCR, storing one row per CDR3 protein. Of 140,000 to 150,000 distinct CDR3 sequences in the sample, under 30% are singletons; the top ten hold roughly a quarter. Study observations and caveats: Later expanders leaned toward CD4+, whereas clones contracting from day 15 to 85 were balanced CD4/CD8. Pre-infection memory contained some responding clones, which suggested that cross-reactive memory had joined. Contracting CD4+ clones sat mainly in CM and EM; CD8+ in EMRA.

V is TRBV5-1 and J is TRBJ2-3; the D segment call TRBD1 is taken from the table without a DNA check. Sequencing input: PBMCs or a T cell subset sorted from them (not recorded which). This sequence originates from an adult woman who had mild COVID-19 (a few samples of this study predate the infection). Cell type and time point are not known. Here the CDR3 reads CASSFGQGSTDTQCF.